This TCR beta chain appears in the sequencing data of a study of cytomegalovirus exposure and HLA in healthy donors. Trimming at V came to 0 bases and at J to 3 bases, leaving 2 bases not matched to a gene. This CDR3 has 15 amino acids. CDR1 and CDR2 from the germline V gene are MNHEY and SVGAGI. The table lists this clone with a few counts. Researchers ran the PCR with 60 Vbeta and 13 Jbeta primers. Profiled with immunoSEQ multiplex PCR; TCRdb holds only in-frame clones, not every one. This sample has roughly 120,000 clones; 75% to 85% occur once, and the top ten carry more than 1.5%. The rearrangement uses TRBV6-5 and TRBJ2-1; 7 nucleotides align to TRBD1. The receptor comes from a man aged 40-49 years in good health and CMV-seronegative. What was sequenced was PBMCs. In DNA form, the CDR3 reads TGTGCCAGCAGTTACTCTTGGGACAGCTACAATGAGCAGTTCTTC. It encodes CASSYSWDSYNEQFF.